The 26 T cell receptor beta chains given below trace back to one sample, sequenced in a study of T-cell reconstitution after alpha-beta-depleted transplantation in children. A TCRbeta library incorporating unique molecular identifiers was prepared. Each CDR3 protein is one row after TCRdb ran MiXCR on the PCR reads. In the table there are roughly 570,000 distinct CDR3 sequences, 25% to 30% of which are singletons. The source material was PBMCs, sampled before TCRalphabeta/CD19-depleted stem cell transplant. The receptor set was obtained from a boy younger than two with Wiskott-Aldrich syndrome, due to receive a stem cell transplant.

The table lists this clonotype with a few counts. The V call is TRBV20-1, the J call TRBJ2-7; 10 bases match TRBD2. Germline V gene sequence: CDR1 DFQATT, CDR2 SNEGSKA (reference sequence). J gave up 5 bases and V 0 bases, and 4 bases lay outside the gene matches. CDR3 length equals 14 residues. The CDR3 sequence: CSAREFLAGDEQYF. DNA for the CDR3: TGCAGTGCTAGAGAGTTCCTAGCGGGAGACGAGCAGTACTTC.

On this clonotype: This CDR3 is missing its conserved last phenylalanine or tryptophan, likely due to a read error. The DNA is left out, because the CDR3 cannot be placed on it with certainty; the CDR3 is given as TCRdb lists it. The V and J genes are TRBV6-1 and TRBJ2-1; the listed D gene, TRBD2, was not tested against the DNA. The CDR3 is 13 residues long, counting both termini. The V gene's germline CDR1 is MNHNS and CDR2 SASEGT. The CDR3 is CASSPRPGLALYI.

The J gene is TRBJ2-1, the V gene TRBV6-5; 9 bases match TRBD1. The V gene's germline CDR1 is MNHEY and CDR2 SVGAGI. CDR3 length: 15 amino acids. The V segment lost 4 bases and the J segment 4 bases; nucleotides outside the gene matches: 5. The CDR3, as DNA: TGTGCCAGCAGTTCCCCCGGGACAGGGTACAATGAGCAGTTCTTC. Translating it yields CASSSPGTGYNEQFF.

The chain employs TRBV6-5 and TRBJ1-3, with a weak D call TRBD1 (6 bases). In germline, CDR1 is MNHEY, CDR2 SVGAGI. Trimming took 3 bases from V and 0 from J, leaving 12 bases between them. This CDR3 is built from 16 residues. The CDR3, as DNA: TGTGCCAGCAGTTATGGACAGTCCTCCTCTGGAAACACCATATATTTT. Translated: CASSYGQSSSGNTIYF.

The chain links TRBV11-2 to TRBJ2-1; D is uncertain. The CDR3 consists of 17 residues. Trimming cost V 0 bases and J 4 bases, with 16 bases left between them. The V gene's germline CDR1 is SGHAT and CDR2 FQNNGV. CDR3 nucleotide sequence: TGTGCCAGCAGCTTAGATATTAGCCGAAGGGAATACAATGAGCAGTTCTTC. It specifies CASSLDISRREYNEQFF. Looking up the rest from reference TRBV11-2 and TRBJ2-1 gives the full variable domain: EAGVAQSPRYKIIEKRQSVAFWCNPISGHATLYWYQQILGQGPKLLIQFQNNGVVDDSQLPKDRFSAERLKGVDSTLKIQPAKLEDSAVYLCASSLDISRREYNEQFFGPGTRLTVL.

This sequence joins TRBV7-8 and TRBJ1-5; D unclear. This CDR3 comprises 13 residues. Germline V gene sequence: CDR1 SGHVS, CDR2 FQNEAQ. V was shortened by 2 bases and J by 6 bases, with 8 bases between the two germline ends. The CDR3 DNA reads TGTGCCAGCAGCTTAACCCTAAGTCAGCCCCAGCATTTT. It is translated as CASSLTLSQPQHF. Combining the CDR3 with reference TRBV7-8 and TRBJ1-5 gives the whole variable domain GAGVSQSPRYKVAKRGQDVALRCDPISGHVSLFWYQQALGQGPEFLTYFQNEAQLDKSGLPSDRFFAERPEGSVSTLKIQRTQQEDSAVYLCASSLTLSQPQHFGDGTRLSIL.

The chain links TRBV10-3 to TRBJ1-1; weak D call: TRBD1 (5 bases). V lost 2 bases to trimming and J lost 1 base, with 8 bases between them. CDR1 is ENHRY and CDR2 is SYGVKD in the germline V gene. This CDR3 has 14 residues. This chain's CDR3 is CAISEVGGNTEAFF. CDR3 bases: TGTGCCATCAGTGAGGTGGGGGGGAACACTGAAGCTTTCTTT.

The chain links TRBV27 to TRBJ2-7; perhaps TRBD2 as D (6 bases). The V gene lost 4 bases and the J gene lost 1 base, with 20 bases spanning the gap. CDR1 is MNHEY and CDR2 is SMNVEV in the germline V gene (reference sequence). This CDR3 spans 17 amino acids. In nucleotides, the CDR3 is TGTGCCAGCAGTTCCCCCGGGTTGGGGCGGGGTTCCTACGAGCAGTACTTC. It specifies CASSSPGLGRGSYEQYF.

This rearrangement joins TRBV7-2 to TRBJ1-2, with D tentatively TRBD1 (6 bases). V gave up 5 bases and J gave up 5 bases, with 9 bases separating them. This CDR3 has 12 residues. Germline loops: CDR1 SGHTA, CDR2 FQGNSA. CDR3 protein: CASSKTGYGYTF. The CDR3 coding sequence is TGTGCCAGCAGCAAAACAGGGTATGGCTACACCTTC.

The sample holds a few counts of this clonotype. This sequence joins TRBV27 and TRBJ2-1; D is undetermined. The germline CDR1 and CDR2 sequences are MNHEY and SMNVEV (reference sequence). The CDR3 has 14 residues. Trimming shortened V by 3 bases and J by 6 bases, and 12 bases separated the two germline ends. The chain's CDR3 is CASSFRPSGNEQFF. The CDR3 region has the DNA TGTGCCAGCAGTTTTCGGCCGTCGGGCAATGAGCAGTTCTTC.

This clonotype was counted between two and nine times. This chain connects TRBV12-3 or TRBV12-4 to TRBJ1-5, with 9 positions matching TRBD1. The CDR3 runs 14 residues. V was pared by 4 bases and J by 5 bases, with 3 bases of the junction left unmatched. The CDR3 spells CASSYDRGYQPQHF. The CDR3 nucleotides are TGTGCCAGCAGTTATGACAGGGGGTATCAGCCCCAGCATTTT.

V and J are TRBV5-1 and TRBJ2-5, with TRBD2 matching 9 bases. The J segment lost 5 bases and the V segment lost 0 bases, leaving 5 bases of the junction unmatched. This CDR3 has 15 amino acids. Germline CDR1 is SGHRS and CDR2 is YFSETQ. The CDR3 spells CASSLVAGVRETQYF. The DNA of the CDR3 is TGCGCCAGCAGCTTGGTAGCGGGAGTTCGGGAGACCCAGTACTTC.

This clonotype has at least ten counts. The rearrangement uses TRBV28 and TRBJ1-6; D might be TRBD1 (6 bases). The germline V and J ends were trimmed by 6 bases and 8 bases, with 20 bases remaining between them. Per germline, CDR1 MDHEN and CDR2 SYDVKM. CDR3 length equals 16 residues. In DNA form, the CDR3 reads TGTGCCAGCAGCTTCGGTTTCCAGGGACAAGATTCACCCCTCCACTTT. Translated: CASSFGFQGQDSPLHF. The variable domain in full, with the rest retrieved from reference TRBV28 and TRBJ1-6, is DVKVTQSSRYLVKRTGEKVFLECVQDMDHENMFWYRQDPGLGLRLIYFSYDVKMKEKGDIPEGYSVSREKKERFSLILESASTNQTSMYLCASSFGFQGQDSPLHFGNGTRLTVT.

The V call is TRBV30, the J call TRBJ2-7, with TRBD1 identical over 10 bases. Germline loops: CDR1 GTSNPN, CDR2 SVGIG (reference sequence). This CDR3 contains 15 residues. J gave up 2 bases and V 3 bases, and 7 bases lay outside the gene matches. In DNA, the CDR3 is TGTGCCTGGAGCGGGGCCGGGACAGGGGCCTACGAGCAGTACTTC. Translating it yields CAWSGAGTGAYEQYF.

This chain joins TRBV28 and TRBJ2-7, with 8 bases aligning to TRBD1. Looked up from germline, CDR1 is MDHEN and CDR2 is SYDVKM. This CDR3 has 15 amino acids. Unmatched junction bases numbered 15, after V lost 7 bases and J lost 7 bases. This CDR3 reads CASIRPDRAPGEQYF. CDR3 bases: TGTGCCAGCATCCGTCCGGACAGGGCCCCTGGGGAGCAGTACTTC.

This clonotype has only a few counts. The rearrangement uses TRBV5-1 and TRBJ2-7; either TRBD1 or TRBD2 may fit D (5 bases each). CDR3 length: 15 residues. V lost 4 bases and J lost 0, with 14 bases in between. Per germline, CDR1 SGHRS and CDR2 YFSETQ. In DNA, the CDR3 is TGCGCCAGCAGCCCCCAGGGAGCCGCCTCCTACGAGCAGTACTTC. This sequence encodes CASSPQGAASYEQYF.

The rearrangement uses TRBV6-1 and TRBJ2-5, with 9 bases matching TRBD2. Trimming at V came to 7 bases and at J to 3 bases, leaving 15 bases not matched to a gene. The germline V gene has CDR1 MNHNS and CDR2 SASEGT. The CDR3 consists of 17 residues. CDR3 sequence: CASTRPPNLAGKETQYF. DNA of the CDR3: TGTGCCAGCACCCGTCCACCAAATCTAGCGGGAAAAGAGACCCAGTACTTC.

This clonotype was observed a single time. The V and J genes are TRBV12-3 or TRBV12-4 and TRBJ2-5; either TRBD1 or TRBD2 may fit D (5 bases each). This CDR3 comprises 14 residues. V shed 1 base and J shed 5 bases, with 11 bases lying between them. This CDR3 reads CASSLGGMIETQYF. CDR3 nucleotides: TGTGCCAGCAGTTTAGGGGGGATGATCGAGACCCAGTACTTC.

The chain carries TRBV5-1 and TRBJ2-1; 14 bases align to TRBD2. V lost 4 bases and J lost 7; bases outside the gene matches: 4. The CDR3 covers 15 residues. Per germline, CDR1 SGHRS and CDR2 YFSETQ. CDR3 sequence (DNA): TGCGCCAGCAGCCCGGGACTAGCGGGAGAAAATGAGCAGTTCTTC. Amino acids: CASSPGLAGENEQFF.

The chain uses TRBV5-1 and TRBJ2-3; no firm D call. The CDR3 totals 18 residues. V was pared by 4 bases and J by 0 bases, with 21 bases between. Germline V lookup: CDR1 SGHRS, CDR2 YFSETQ. The DNA for the CDR3 is TGCGCCAGCAGCATGGGTCGTTCGGGCTTCTCTAGCACAGATACGCAGTATTTT. It encodes CASSMGRSGFSSTDTQYF.

This clonotype showed up just a few times. The rearrangement joins TRBV5-1 to TRBJ2-3; D unresolved. CDR3 size: 14 residues. Germline V gives CDR1 SGHRS, CDR2 YFSETQ. The V and J ends lost 0 bases and 6 bases respectively, with 11 bases between them. DNA of the CDR3: TGCGCCAGCAGCTTGGGTTCAGCACGGGATACGCAGTATTTT. Translated, it gives CASSLGSARDTQYF.

The chain joins TRBV5-1 to TRBJ2-5; 9 nucleotides agree with TRBD2. CDR3 length equals 18 residues. Germline V gene lookup returns CDR1 SGHRS and CDR2 YFSETQ. V was clipped by 0 bases and J by 0 bases; unmatched bases: 9. The CDR3 region is CASSLEISLAGYQETQYF. In DNA form, the CDR3 reads TGCGCCAGCAGCTTGGAAATTTCTCTAGCGGGGTACCAAGAGACCCAGTACTTC.

CDR3 in DNA: TGTGCCAGCAGCTTAGGGAGGACTAGCGGGAACTACAATGAGCAGTTCTTC. It yields the protein CASSLGRTSGNYNEQFF. This chain uses TRBV11-2 with TRBJ2-1; 12 bases are a match to TRBD2. Trimming took 1 base from V and 3 from J; bases not matched to a gene: 4. CDR1 is SGHAT and CDR2 is FQNNGV in the germline V gene. CDR3 size: 17 residues.

There are a few counts of this clonotype. The chain couples TRBV28 to TRBJ2-7; no reliable D call. Germline CDR1 reads MDHEN; CDR2 reads SYDVKM. The CDR3 length is 14 residues. V gave up 4 bases and J gave up 2 bases, with 12 bases separating them. This CDR3 reads CASSSPVFPYEQYF. DNA of the CDR3: TGTGCCAGCAGTTCCCCAGTCTTCCCCTACGAGCAGTACTTC.

The chain carries TRBV5-1 and TRBJ2-4; 8 nucleotides match TRBD1. Germline loops: CDR1 SGHRS, CDR2 YFSETQ. CDR3 length: 14 residues. The V and J ends lost 3 bases and 3 bases, in that order; junction bases with no gene match: 2. The CDR3 reads CASSSGGFKNIQYF. CDR3 nucleotide sequence: TGCGCCAGCAGCTCAGGGGGCTTCAAAAACATTCAGTACTTC.

This clonotype came up once. This rearrangement joins TRBV3-1 to TRBJ2-1; D assignment may be TRBD1 or TRBD2 (5 bases each). The CDR3 consists of 15 residues. Between the trimmed V and J ends, which lost 1 base and 7 bases, there was a span of 14 bases. The germline V gene has CDR1 LGHDT and CDR2 YNNKEL (reference sequence). The CDR3 loop reads CASSQGGERENEQFF. The CDR3 nucleotides read TGTGCCAGCAGCCAAGGAGGGGAAAGGGAAAATGAGCAGTTCTTC.